The clone carrying this TCR beta chain showed up just a few times. Its antigen remains unidentified. Additional DNA sequences in this sample encode the identical CDR3. The data belong to a study of shared clonotypes between healthy human individuals. General study findings and limits: The study found about 5% of naive CD4 clonotypes shared across several donors.

Generated by immunoSEQ multiplex PCR, the TCRdb table keeps only in-frame clones and is missing some. This table has about 2.4 million clones, roughly 92% appearing once. Among the donors, all were Caucasian adults who lived in Nashville, Tennessee. Sequencing used naive CD4+ T cells sorted from blood. Subset in this sample: CD45RA+ positively selected. The receptor was isolated from a young man in good health.

This chain's CDR3 is CASSLGQGAYEQYF. The CDR3 coding sequence is TGCGCCAGCAGCTTGGGACAGGGGGCTTACGAGCAGTACTTC. The chain links TRBV5-1 to TRBJ2-7; 10 bases fit TRBD1. Germline-derived CDR1 and CDR2 are SGHRS and YFSETQ. Germline trimming cut 0 bases from V and 4 bases from J; bases unmatched to any gene: 1. CDR3 length: 14 amino acids.